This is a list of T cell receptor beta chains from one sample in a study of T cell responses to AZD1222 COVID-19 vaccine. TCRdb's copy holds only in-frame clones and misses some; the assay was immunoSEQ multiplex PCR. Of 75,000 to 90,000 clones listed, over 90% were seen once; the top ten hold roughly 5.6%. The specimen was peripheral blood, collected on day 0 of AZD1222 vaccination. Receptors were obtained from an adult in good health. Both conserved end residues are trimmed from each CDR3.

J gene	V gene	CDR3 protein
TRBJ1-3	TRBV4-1	ASSQGRSSGNTIY
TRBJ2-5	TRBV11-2	ASSYGSLETQY
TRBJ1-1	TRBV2	ASGFTVNTEAF
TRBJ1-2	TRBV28	ASSGYFYGYT
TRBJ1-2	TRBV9	ASSVGGQGASVYGYT
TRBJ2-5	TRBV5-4	ASSLAGAVETQY
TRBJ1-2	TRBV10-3	AISRQGGPYGYT
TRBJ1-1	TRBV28	ASSLPPGQGNTEAF
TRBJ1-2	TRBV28	ASSDLPDATRANYGYT
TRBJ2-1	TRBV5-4	ASSLGLAGGQNEQF
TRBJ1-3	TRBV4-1	ASSQGGAGNTIY
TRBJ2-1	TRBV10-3	AISESYGAGNEQF
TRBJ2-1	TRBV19	ASSGGGYNEQF
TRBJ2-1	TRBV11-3	ASSGPGVSQF
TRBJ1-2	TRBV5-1	ASSLPGGNYGYT
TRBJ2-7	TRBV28	ASRSTYSYEQY
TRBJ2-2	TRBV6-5	ASSYSTSGGAGELF
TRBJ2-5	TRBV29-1	SVEGQRGKVETQY
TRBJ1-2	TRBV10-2	ASSESGNYGYT
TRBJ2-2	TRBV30	AWKKPANTGELF
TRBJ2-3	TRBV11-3	ASSLGGGDTDTQY
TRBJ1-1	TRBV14	ASSKLGTGTEAF
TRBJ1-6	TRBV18	ASSPTGIDQPLH
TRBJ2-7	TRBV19	ATSLGPGEQY
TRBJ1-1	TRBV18	ASSPWGAPRGTEAF
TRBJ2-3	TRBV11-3	ASSDRTGPDTQY
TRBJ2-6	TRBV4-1	ASSREGAGANVLT
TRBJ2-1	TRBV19	ASSLSGKGRSYNEQF
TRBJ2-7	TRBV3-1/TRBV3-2	ASSHYLNYEQY
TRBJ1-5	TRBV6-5	ASSTRGYNQPQH
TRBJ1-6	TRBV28	ASSPQRGKGDSPLH
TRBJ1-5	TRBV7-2	ASSLERVGNQPQH
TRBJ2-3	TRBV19	ASSVDSTDTQY
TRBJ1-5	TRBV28	ASSLTVSNQPQH
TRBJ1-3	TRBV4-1	ASSLTVSSGNTIY
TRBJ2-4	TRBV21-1	ASRRGPALAKNIQY
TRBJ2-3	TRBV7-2	ASSSTRRSTDTQY
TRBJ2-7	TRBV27	ASSPRQFSYEQY
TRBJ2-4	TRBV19	ASSILTSGGKRAKNIQY
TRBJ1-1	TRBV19	ASSGNRESAF
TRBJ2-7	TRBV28	ASTTYLSSYEQY
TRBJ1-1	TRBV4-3	ASSQDLANTEAF
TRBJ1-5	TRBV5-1	ASSLDGVDQPQH
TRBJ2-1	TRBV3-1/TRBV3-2	ASSQESLTYNEQF
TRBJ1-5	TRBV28	ASRHSRGMGNQPQH
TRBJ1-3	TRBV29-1	SVDRDYSGNTIY
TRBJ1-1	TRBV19	ASSIVTGNTEAF
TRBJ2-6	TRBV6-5	ASSYLKTSGANVLT
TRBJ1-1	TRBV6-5	ASRRSREGEAF
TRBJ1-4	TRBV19	ASSIGRGEKLF
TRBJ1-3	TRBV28	ASSSDKTTGGNGNTIY
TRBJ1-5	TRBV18	ASSPQEGGQVQPQH
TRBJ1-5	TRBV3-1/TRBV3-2	ASSQDRDRGSNQPQH
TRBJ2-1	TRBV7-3	ASSYGTSGAEQF
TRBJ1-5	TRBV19	ASSIQLGDQPQH
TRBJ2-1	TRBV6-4	ASSGYWGQSYNEQF
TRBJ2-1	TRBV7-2	ASSSGTGRYNEQF